This note documents a single T cell receptor beta chain sequence. This sample is part of a study of CD8 T cells in Susac syndrome. Study information: Patients with Susac syndrome who were sequenced included more than 5 with active disease and fewer than 10 in remission. When blood was drawn, the patients with Susac syndrome were therapy-naive, on corticosteroids, or on intravenous immunoglobulin alone.

Deletions cut 4 bases from V and 0 bases from J, with 15 bases between. The germline V gene encodes CDR1 SNHLY and CDR2 FYNNEI. This CDR3 is built from 16 residues. An input of roughly 0.45 to 1 ug of RNA was subjected to reverse transcription using random hexamers. Each CDR3 protein gets one entry after TCRdb re-called the immunoSEQ multiplex PCR reads with MiXCR. Seen here are 200,000 or so distinct CDR3 sequences, 95% observed once, and the top ten hold around 0.15%. Sequences were obtained from CD8+ T cells from PBMCs. This TCR was sampled from a human donor with Susac syndrome. The genes are TRBV2 and TRBJ1-1, with a weak D call TRBD1 (5 bases). The CDR3 sequence: CASSGGATPMNTEAFF. DNA of the CDR3: TGTGCCAGCAGTGGCGGGGCGACTCCCATGAACACTGAAGCTTTCTTT.